Listed here is a single TCR beta chain. No antigen is known for it. No per-base quality is available; no much larger clone lies one base away. From cysteine to phenylalanine, the CDR3 is 14 amino acids long. Left in the record is the CDR3 DNA by itself, 42 bases read in frame from the first base. V is pruned by 10 bases and J by 10 bases, leaving 16 bases of the junction without a gene match. Systemically healthy Caucasian individuals from Russia, around 39 in total and aged about 6 to 100 years, were included as donors. Ten milliliters of peripheral blood were drawn from each donor into EDTA-treated Vacutainer tubes. PBMCs were isolated by Ficoll-Paque density-gradient centrifugation, with at least 6.5 million obtained per sample. Total RNA, at least 6 micrograms per sample, was extracted from PBMCs with Trizol reagent. The percentages of naive CD45RAhigh/CD27high T cells were determined by flow cytometry on a PBMC aliquot from every donor.

This entry comes from a study of blood T cells in healthy people across ages (dated by TCRdb to 2014 to 2015). Regarding the study in general: Template switching captured roughly one uniquely barcoded TCR beta cDNA molecule per two T cells in model experiments. The study analyzed two additional independent replicas of 1 million unique cDNA reads from the same blood draw for two donors, one aged 18 to 30 and one aged 80 or older. Donors were grouped into four age groups: young (average roughly 17 years), middle-aged (39), aged (about 60) and long-lived (approximately 81). To avoid experimental bias, donors of different ages were spread randomly across the sequencing lanes. The study measured age-related changes in TCR beta repertoire diversity using deep sequencing normalized with unique cDNA molecular identifiers.

The study at large found these results: Observed TCR beta diversity per million T cells fell roughly linearly with age, and a significant reduction was already apparent by age about 38. Total diversity estimates from one million sequenced T cells were considered lower bounds and underestimates. Donor CMV infection status was unknown, potentially confounding age-related changes in expanded clonotypes. Because profiling used bulk unsorted PBMCs, naive and antigen-experienced compartments could not be compared conclusively. Observed TCR beta diversity correlated strongly with the percentage of naive T cells measured by flow cytometry. Compared with the aged group, the long-lived group had more naive CD4+ T cells, fewer expanded clones and increased TCR diversity, a pattern suggesting age selection.

Libraries came from 5' RACE. Sequencing instrument: Illumina HiSeq 2500. A second PCR of about 7 to 12 cycles was run with a J-beta primer mix and a sample-barcoded 5' primer. A template-switch 5' adaptor carrying 12 random nucleotides introduced a unique molecular identifier onto each TCR beta cDNA molecule. Each sample yielded at least 3 million CDR3-containing paired-end reads. The Mint cDNA synthesis kit, primed by a TRBC-specific oligonucleotide, was used to synthesize first-strand cDNA from all RNA. Following uracil-DNA glycosylase treatment, all cDNA underwent a first 18-cycle PCR with the universal primers M1SS and BC2_uni_R. The source study handled its data this way. Normalization of each sample was performed by random selection of 1 million high-quality reads, each carrying a distinct molecular identifier. Instead of being binned into consensus sequences, reads with shared molecular identifiers were discarded. MiTCR, with a Q25 quality threshold and the strictest error-elimination algorithm, was used for CDR3 identification, clonotype clustering and error correction. A nonparametric unseen species model with Euler transformation was used to estimate a lower bound on total TCR beta diversity. TCRdb ran its own pipeline on the public reads, namely fastp trimming at Q25 and MiXCR clone calling, and kept in-frame beta chains. Entries are consolidated by CDR3 protein sequence, retaining the most common genes and DNA. The V and J calls here are based on TCRdb, not the publication. Counted in this sample were 2 million or so distinct CDR3 sequences; 49% of them appeared once. Approximately 2% of the sample is held by the ten biggest clonotypes.

The V and J segments used are TRBV12-3 or TRBV12-4 and TRBJ2-3; TRBD2 matches 8 bases in the middle. Material for sequencing was blood. This sequence originates from a woman in her thirties or forties in good health. The CDR3 reads as follows: CAILGAGGAHAQYF. The DNA sequence is TGTGCCATTCTGGGCGCGGGGGGAGCACATGCGCAGTATTTT.